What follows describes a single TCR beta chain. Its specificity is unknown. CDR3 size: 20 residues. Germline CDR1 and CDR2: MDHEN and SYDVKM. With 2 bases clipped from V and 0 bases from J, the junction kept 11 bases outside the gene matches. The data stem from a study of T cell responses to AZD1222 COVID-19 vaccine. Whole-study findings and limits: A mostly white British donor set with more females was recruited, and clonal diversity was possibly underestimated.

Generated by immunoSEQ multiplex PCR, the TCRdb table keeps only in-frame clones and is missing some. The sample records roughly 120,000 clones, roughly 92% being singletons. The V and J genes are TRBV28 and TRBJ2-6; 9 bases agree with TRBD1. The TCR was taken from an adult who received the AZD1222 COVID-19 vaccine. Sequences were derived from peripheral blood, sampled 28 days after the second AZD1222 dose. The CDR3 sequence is CASSLRGIMDRGSGANVLTF. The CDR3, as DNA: TGTGCCAGCAGTTTAAGGGGGATTATGGACAGGGGCTCTGGGGCCAACGTCCTGACTTTC.